This T cell receptor (beta chain) was captured in a study of shared clonotypes between healthy human individuals. Researchers ran the assay at a deep level. Assay: immunoSEQ multiplex PCR; the TCRdb copy retains only in-frame clones and omits some. The sample contains some 630,000 clones, approximately 96% of which appear only once. Cells designated naive CD8 were CD45RO-negative and were positively selected for CCR7, with terminally differentiated effector memory CD45RA+ cells excluded. V lost 0 bases and J lost 7; bases outside the gene matches: 15. Germline V gene lookup returns CDR1 SGHVS and CDR2 FNYEAQ. The CDR3 has 17 amino acids.

The chain joins TRBV7-6 to TRBJ2-7; 7 bases are a match to TRBD2. Input material: naive CD8+ T cells sorted from blood. The TCR comes from a woman aged 25-40 years in good health. CDR3 sequence: CASSLAEAPSGLGEQYF. The CDR3 region has the DNA TGTGCCAGCAGCTTAGCGGAGGCTCCTAGCGGCTTGGGGGAGCAGTACTTC.